A selection of T cell receptor beta chains follows, all from one sample in a study of identical twins. TCRdb redid the calling of the 5' RACE reads with MiXCR, one entry per CDR3 protein. The sample carries approximately 680,000 distinct CDR3 sequences, roughly 6.6% recorded once. A further study also used this sample, focusing on yellow fever vaccine responses in identical twins.

Sequenced sample: PBMCs. The receptors derive from a woman aged 18-29 years in good health. CDR3s include the opening cysteine and the closing phenylalanine or tryptophan. D genes are given only for firm matches. Not every row has a clone size; where given, it reads once, few, many or a size class.

v_call	d_call	j_call	clone_size	cdr3_nt	cdr3_aa
TRBV5-1	TRBD2	TRBJ2-3	NA	TGCGCCAGCAGCGTCGCACCCACTAGCGGGAGTAATACGCAGTATTTT	CASSVAPTSGSNTQYF
TRBV11-2	NA	TRBJ2-1	few	TGTGCCAGCAGCCACCGGGACCGACTACCCAATGAGCAGTTCTTC	CASSHRDRLPNEQFF
TRBV20-1	TRBD2	TRBJ2-2	NA	TGCAGTGCTAGAGGGACTAGCGCGAACACCGGGGAGCTGTTTTTT	CSARGTSANTGELFF
TRBV10-3	NA	TRBJ2-1	NA	TGTGCCATCACCTCCGGGGTCCGCAGGGGTTTCGAGGGTTTGGGGGAGCAGTTCTTC	CAITSGVRRGFEGLGEQFF
TRBV29-1	TRBD1	TRBJ2-1	NA	TGCAGCGTTGCAGGGGGAGCAGGCCCCTACAATGGGCAGTTCTTC	CSVAGGAGPYNGQFF
TRBV6-1	TRBD1	TRBJ2-3	few	TGTGCCAGCAGTCCCAAGGGGGCCGTTAGTAGCACAGATACGCAGTATTTT	CASSPKGAVSSTDTQYF
TRBV5-1	TRBD2	TRBJ2-5	many	TGCGCCAGCAACCCAGGGACTAGCGGACAAGAACAGTACTTC	CASNPGTSGQEQYF
TRBV28	NA	TRBJ2-3	NA	TGTGCCAGCAGTTTAGGTTATGGTTCTACCACGCAGTATTTT	CASSLGYGSTTQYF
TRBV29-1	NA	TRBJ2-7	many	TGCAGCGTCCTAGGTCCATCCCTAGGATCGCAGCAGTACTTC	CSVLGPSLGSQQYF
TRBV7-9	TRBD1	TRBJ2-7	many	TGTGCCAGCAGACCGGGACAGAGTTACGAGCAGTACTTC	CASRPGQSYEQYF
TRBV7-9	TRBD1	TRBJ1-1	few	TGTGCCAGCAGCGGACAGGGGAATATCGCTGAAGCTTTCTTT	CASSGQGNIAEAFF
TRBV2	NA	TRBJ2-3	NA	TGTGCCAGCAGTGAAGCGGGAGTTTGGGATACGCAGTATTTT	CASSEAGVWDTQYF
TRBV4-2	TRBD2	TRBJ2-1	few	TGTGCCAGCAGCCAAGTTCAGGAGCGGGGGCTCCCATATGAGCAGTTCTTC	CASSQVQERGLPYEQFF
TRBV7-3	NA	TRBJ2-2	NA	TGTGCCAGCACCCCCGGCACGGCGAACACCGGGGAGCTGTTTTTT	CASTPGTANTGELFF
TRBV5-1	TRBD2	TRBJ2-1	NA	TGCGCCAGCAGCTTGGATAGGGCTAGCGGGAGGGCCGCTGAGCAGTTCTTC	CASSLDRASGRAAEQFF
TRBV2	TRBD2	TRBJ2-3	many	TGTGCCAGCAGCCAAGGGCCTAGCGGACTTCGCACAGATACGCAGTATTTT	CASSQGPSGLRTDTQYF
TRBV12-3/TRBV12-4	NA	TRBJ1-5	few	TGTGCCAGCAGTTTCCGGACGGGGGTCCAGCCCCAGCATTTT	CASSFRTGVQPQHF
TRBV12-3/TRBV12-4	TRBD1	TRBJ2-7	few	TGTGCCAGCAGACTCGGGACAGGAGGCGAGCAGTACTTC	CASRLGTGGEQYF
TRBV20-1	TRBD1	TRBJ1-2	NA	TGCAGTGCCCGGGGGACAGGCAGCTATGGCTACACCTTC	CSARGTGSYGYTF
TRBV4-1	NA	TRBJ1-5	many	TGCGCCAGCAGCCTCAGAACACAGCTCAATCAGCCCCAGCATTTT	CASSLRTQLNQPQHF
TRBV5-5	NA	TRBJ2-1	many	TGTGCCAGCAGCTTGACTAGCTGGTATTACAATGAGCAGTTCTTC	CASSLTSWYYNEQFF
TRBV27	NA	TRBJ2-7	NA	TGTGCCAGCAGTCAACTTACAGGGTGGGCCGATGAGCAGTACTTC	CASSQLTGWADEQYF